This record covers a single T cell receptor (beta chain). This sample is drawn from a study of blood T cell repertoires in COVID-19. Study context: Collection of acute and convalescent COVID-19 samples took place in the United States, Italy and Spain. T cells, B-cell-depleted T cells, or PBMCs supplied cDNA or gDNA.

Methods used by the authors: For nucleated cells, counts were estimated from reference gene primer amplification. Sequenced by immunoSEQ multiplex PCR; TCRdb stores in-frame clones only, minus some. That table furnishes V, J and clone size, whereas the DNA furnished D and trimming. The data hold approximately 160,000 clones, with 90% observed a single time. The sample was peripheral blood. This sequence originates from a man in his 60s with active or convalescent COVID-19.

CDR3 sequence reads: CASSQERQGHDSAKNIQYF. CDR3 nucleotides: TGTGCCAGCAGCCAAGAAAGACAGGGACACGACTCGGCCAAAAACATTCAGTACTTC. The gene calls are TRBV4-2 and TRBJ2-4; 7 bases map to TRBD1. The junction had 12 bases not matched to a gene; V was cut back by 0 bases and J by 1 base. The germline V gene encodes CDR1 LGHNA and CDR2 YNFKEQ. This CDR3 has 19 residues.